The 2 T cell receptor beta chains below come from one sample, sequenced in a study of T cell responses to AZD1222 COVID-19 vaccine. Data came from immunoSEQ multiplex PCR; TCRdb stores just in-frame clones and leaves some out. The sample consists of 200,000 or so clones, approximately 92% of them appearing once. The sequencing used peripheral blood, collected on day 0 of AZD1222 vaccination. The receptors were sampled from an adult in good health.

This clone was observed a single time. The chain uses TRBV7-6 and TRBJ2-7; TRBD1 matches 10 bases. The CDR3 covers 17 residues. Germline V gene lookup returns CDR1 SGHVS and CDR2 FNYEAQ. The J segment lost 4 bases and the V segment lost 5 bases, leaving 14 bases of the junction unmatched. The CDR3 DNA is TGTGCCAGCAGCCCCGGAGGGTTACGGGACAGGGGATACGAGCAGTACTTC. This gives the protein CASSPGGLRDRGYEQYF.

V and J are TRBV6-2 or TRBV6-3 and TRBJ2-7; D is perhaps TRBD1 (5 bases). Trimming took 2 bases from V and 3 from J, leaving 14 bases between them. Germline CDR1 is MNHEY and CDR2 is SVGEGT. The CDR3 runs to 15 residues. CDR3 residues: CASSYRQNEGYEQYF. For the CDR3, the DNA is TGTGCCAGCAGTTACAGACAGAATGAAGGCTACGAGCAGTACTTC.